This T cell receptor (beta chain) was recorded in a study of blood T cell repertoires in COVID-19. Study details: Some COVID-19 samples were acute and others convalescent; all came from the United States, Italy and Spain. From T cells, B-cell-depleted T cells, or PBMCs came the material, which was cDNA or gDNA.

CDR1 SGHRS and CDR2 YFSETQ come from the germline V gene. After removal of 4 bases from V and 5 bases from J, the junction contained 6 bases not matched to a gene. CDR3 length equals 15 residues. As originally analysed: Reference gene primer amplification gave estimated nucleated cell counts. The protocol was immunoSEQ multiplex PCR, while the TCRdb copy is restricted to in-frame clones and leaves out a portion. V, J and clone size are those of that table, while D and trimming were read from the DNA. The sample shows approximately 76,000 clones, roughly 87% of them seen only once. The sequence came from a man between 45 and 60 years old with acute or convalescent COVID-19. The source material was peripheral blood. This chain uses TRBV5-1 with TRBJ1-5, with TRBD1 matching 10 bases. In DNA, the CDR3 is TGCGCCAGCAGCGACGGGACAGGGGAGGATCAGCCCCAGCATTTT. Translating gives CASSDGTGEDQPQHF.